Following are 31 T cell receptor beta chains from one sample sequenced in a study of blood T cell repertoires in COVID-19. Clones were sequenced by immunoSEQ multiplex PCR, and TCRdb holds only the in-frame ones, with some missing. The table lists 310,000 or so clones, about 91% of them singletons, with roughly a tenth in the top ten. Sequencing input: peripheral blood. All receptors derive from a man aged 30 to 39 with COVID-19, enrolled during active disease.

The chain links TRBV6-5 to TRBJ1-2; TRBD1 aligns across 10 bases. J gave up 3 bases and V 10 bases, and 8 bases lay outside the gene matches. The CDR3 sequence is 14 residues long. Looked up from germline, CDR1 is MNHEY and CDR2 is SVGAGI. The chain's CDR3 is CATTPGQGYYGYTF. CDR3 nucleotide sequence: TGTGCCACCACACCGGGACAGGGGTACTATGGCTACACCTTC.

The chain combines TRBV2 with TRBJ2-3, with 9 bases fitting TRBD1. The CDR3 loop spans 15 amino acids. CDR1 is SNHLY and CDR2 is FYNNEI in the germline V gene. The V segment lost 4 bases and the J segment 2 bases; nucleotides outside the gene matches: 4. The CDR3 loop reads CASSVQGAPTDTQYF. DNA of the CDR3: TGTGCCAGCAGTGTACAGGGGGCACCCACAGATACGCAGTATTTT.

The chain couples TRBV7-7 to TRBJ2-1; 10 nucleotides agree with TRBD2. The CDR3 extends over 18 amino acids. Germline CDR1 reads SSHAT; CDR2 reads FNYEAQ (reference sequence). Unmatched junction bases numbered 8, after V lost 3 bases and J lost 0 bases. The CDR3 DNA sequence: TGTGCCAGCAGCTTGAGGACTAGCGGACCGAGCTCCTACAATGAGCAGTTCTTC. Translation: CASSLRTSGPSSYNEQFF. Based on the CDR3 plus reference TRBV7-7 and TRBJ2-1, the full variable domain is GAGVSQSPRYKVTKRGQDVTLRCDPISSHATLYWYQQALGQGPEFLTYFNYEAQPDKSGLPSDRFSAERPEGSISTLTIQRTEQRDSAMYRCASSLRTSGPSSYNEQFFGPGTRLTVL.

This rearrangement joins TRBV5-4 to TRBJ1-4; 7 positions match TRBD1. CDR1 is SGHNT and CDR2 is YYREEE in the germline V gene (reference sequence). V was clipped by 0 bases and J by 8 bases; unmatched bases: 10. The CDR3 covers 16 residues. The CDR3 region has the DNA TGTGCCAGCAGCTTGGCGATTTCAGGGGGTAGGGAAAAACTGTTTTTT. The encoded protein is CASSLAISGGREKLFF. Looking up the rest from reference TRBV5-4 and TRBJ1-4 gives the full variable domain: ETGVTQSPTHLIKTRGQQVTLRCSSQSGHNTVSWYQQALGQGPQFIFQYYREEENGRGNFPPRFSGLQFPNYSSELNVNALELDDSALYLCASSLAISGGREKLFFGSGTQLSVL.

The V gene is TRBV19, the J gene TRBJ2-1; perhaps TRBD2 as D (5 bases). Germline V gives CDR1 LNHDA, CDR2 SQIVND (reference sequence). V was cut by 5 bases and J by 7 bases, with 15 bases left in between. The CDR3 totals 14 residues. CDR3 in amino acids: CASSLRVAQNEQFF. Here the CDR3 DNA reads TGTGCCAGTAGTTTGCGGGTCGCGCAGAATGAGCAGTTCTTC.

The genes are TRBV11-2 and TRBJ1-5; D might be TRBD1 (5 bases). The CDR3 loop spans 15 amino acids. V was pared by 5 bases and J by 6 bases, with 17 bases between. CDR1 SGHAT and CDR2 FQNNGV come from the germline V gene. The CDR3 coding sequence is TGTGCCAGCAGCCTTCAGGGACGGCGGGGTCAGCCCCAGCATTTT. Translation gives CASSLQGRRGQPQHF.

The V gene is TRBV18, the J gene TRBJ1-2; D may be TRBD1 (6 bases). Germline lookup yields CDR1 KGHSH and CDR2 LQKENI. Trimming left V 3 bases short and J 8 bases short, with 10 bases between. The length of the CDR3 is 12 residues. The CDR3: CASSPNRVGYTF. CDR3 coding DNA: TGTGCCAGCTCACCGAACAGGGTCGGCTACACCTTC.

The gene calls are TRBV6-2 or TRBV6-3 and TRBJ2-2; 7 bases fit TRBD1. The germline V gene has CDR1 MNHEY and CDR2 SVGEGT. This CDR3 region has 16 residues. The V segment lost 0 bases and the J segment 3 bases; nucleotides outside the gene matches: 4. CDR3 residues: CASSYSPGQYTGELFF. The CDR3 nucleotides read TGTGCCAGCAGTTACTCACCGGGACAGTACACCGGGGAGCTGTTTTTT.

The CDR3 here is CASSPVGSGSSYNEQFF. The CDR3 bases are TGTGCCAGCAGCCCCGTCGGTAGCGGGAGCTCCTACAATGAGCAGTTCTTC. The genes are TRBV13 and TRBJ2-1; 9 nucleotides line up with TRBD2. The ends lost 5 bases at V and 0 bases at J; junction bases unmatched: 8. The CDR3 loop spans 17 amino acids. CDR1 is PRHDT, CDR2 FYEKMQ, per germline (reference sequence).

The chain carries TRBV6-6 and TRBJ1-1; perhaps TRBD1 as D (5 bases). Germline V gene sequence: CDR1 MNHNY, CDR2 SVGAGI (reference sequence). Deletions cut 4 bases from V and 0 bases from J, with 9 bases between. The CDR3 consists of 14 residues. The CDR3 DNA reads TGTGCCAGCAGTTGGAGGGGCATGAACACTGAAGCTTTCTTT. Amino acids: CASSWRGMNTEAFF.

The V and J genes are TRBV7-3 and TRBJ1-2, with D perhaps TRBD1 (6 bases). The CDR3 loop spans 13 amino acids. The germline gives CDR1 SGHTA, CDR2 FQGTGA. Trimming removed 6 bases from V and 4 bases from J, with 12 bases in between. For the CDR3, the DNA is TGTGCCAGCAGATGGGACACCGCCTATGGCTACACCTTC. Translated, it gives CASRWDTAYGYTF.

The count of this clone is one. The chain recombines TRBV28 with TRBJ1-6, with a weak D call TRBD1 (5 bases). Germline-derived CDR1 and CDR2 are MDHEN and SYDVKM. CDR3 length: 16 residues. Trimming pared 2 bases from V and 4 bases from J, leaving 12 bases between. CDR3 bases: TGTGCCAGCAGTTTAGATACGGGGGTATATAATTCACCCCTCCACTTT. Its translation: CASSLDTGVYNSPLHF.

The J gene is TRBJ1-5, the V gene TRBV6-6; the D gene is possibly TRBD1 (6 bases). Germline V gene data show CDR1 as MNHNY and CDR2 as SVGAGI (reference sequence). This CDR3 comprises 16 residues. V lost 5 bases, J lost 1 base, and 15 bases lay in between. The CDR3: CASSLNREGSNQPQHF. The CDR3 nucleotides are TGTGCCAGCAGTCTAAACAGGGAAGGGAGCAATCAGCCCCAGCATTTT.

The V call is TRBV19, the J call TRBJ2-7, with 9 positions matching TRBD1. The CDR3 totals 14 residues. Trimming at V came to 4 bases and at J to 3 bases, leaving 4 bases not matched to a gene. The germline V gene has CDR1 LNHDA and CDR2 SQIVND (reference sequence). The CDR3: CASSKGQGIYEQYF. The CDR3 nucleotides are TGTGCCAGTAGTAAGGGACAGGGAATCTACGAGCAGTACTTC.

DNA for the CDR3: TGTGCCACCGGGACTAGCACAGATACGCAGTATTTT. Encoded protein: CATGTSTDTQYF. The chain joins TRBV28 to TRBJ2-3; a weak D match, TRBD2 (6 bases). This CDR3 spans 12 amino acids. Deletions cut 10 bases from V and 0 bases from J, with 8 bases between. Germline lookup yields CDR1 MDHEN and CDR2 SYDVKM. Combining the CDR3 with reference TRBV28 and TRBJ2-3 gives the whole variable domain DVKVTQSSRYLVKRTGEKVFLECVQDMDHENMFWYRQDPGLGLRLIYFSYDVKMKEKGDIPEGYSVSREKKERFSLILESASTNQTSMYLCATGTSTDTQYFGPGTRLTVL.

The rearrangement uses TRBV2 and TRBJ1-3, with TRBD1 matching over 12 bases. Germline-derived CDR1 and CDR2 are SNHLY and FYNNEI. Unmatched junction bases numbered 4, after V lost 6 bases and J lost 7 bases. The CDR3 totals 14 residues. This CDR3 is CASRAGQGANTIYF. The DNA for the CDR3 is TGTGCCAGCAGGGCGGGACAGGGGGCGAACACCATATATTTT.

This chain uses TRBV4-3 with TRBJ1-2; D may be TRBD1 (6 bases). CDR3 length: 15 residues. The germline V gene encodes CDR1 LGHNA and CDR2 YSLEER. V gave up 2 bases and J gave up 2 bases, with 12 bases separating them. CDR3 in amino acids: CASSQLAGVNYGYTF. DNA for the CDR3: TGCGCCAGCAGCCAACTAGCAGGGGTGAACTATGGCTACACCTTC.

The chain joins TRBV6-2 or TRBV6-3 to TRBJ2-5, with no clear D. The germline CDR1 and CDR2 sequences are MNHEY and SVGEGT. The CDR3 totals 13 residues. V lost 5 bases, J lost 1 base, and 8 bases lay in between. CDR3 sequence: CASSRVPQETQYF. DNA of the CDR3: TGTGCCAGCAGTCGGGTTCCCCAAGAGACCCAGTACTTC.

With respect to this clone: Germline is not matched at one junction end, which may reflect a read error. This chain links TRBV19 with TRBJ1-2, with D unresolved. The germline V gene has CDR1 LNHDA and CDR2 SQIVND (reference sequence). The CDR3 is 14 residues long. The CDR3 reads CASSIRVGFYGYTF. In nucleotides, the CDR3 is TGTGCCAGCAGTATACGGGTTGGTTTCTATGGCTACACCTTC.

The CDR3 sequence is CATSALGSSRDFTDTQYF. The CDR3, as DNA: TGTGCCACCAGTGCCTTGGGGTCGTCCCGGGACTTCACAGATACGCAGTATTTT. The genes are TRBV24-1 and TRBJ2-3; a weak D match, TRBD2 (6 bases). The CDR3 has 18 amino acids. In germline, CDR1 is KGHDR, CDR2 SFDVKD. Trimming cost V 5 bases and J 2 bases, with 22 bases left between them.

This clone was seen more than once but under ten times. This chain joins TRBV5-4 and TRBJ2-2; D is uncertain. CDR3 length equals 17 residues. Germline V gives CDR1 SGHNT, CDR2 YYREEE (reference sequence). Trimming shortened V by 1 base and J by 2 bases, and 15 bases separated the two germline ends. The CDR3: CASSLTLNSRNTGELFF. In DNA, the CDR3 is TGTGCCAGCAGCTTGACGTTGAATAGCAGAAACACCGGGGAGCTGTTTTTT.

This chain uses TRBV6-2 or TRBV6-3 with TRBJ1-1; 7 positions agree with TRBD1. The germline gives CDR1 MNHEY, CDR2 SVGEGT. V was pared by 4 bases and J by 0 bases, with 5 bases of the junction left unmatched. The CDR3 runs 15 residues. As DNA, the CDR3 is TGTGCCAGCAGTTCACGGGACAGAGTGAACACTGAAGCTTTCTTT. Its protein product is CASSSRDRVNTEAFF.

This sequence joins TRBV27 and TRBJ1-5; TRBD1 matches at 9 bases. The CDR3 consists of 15 residues. V was clipped by 5 bases and J by 4 bases; unmatched bases: 6. From germline, CDR1 is MNHEY and CDR2 SMNVEV (reference sequence). The DNA of the CDR3 is TGTGCCAGCAGTCCGGGACAGGGAGGGAATCAGCCCCAGCATTTT. As protein: CASSPGQGGNQPQHF.

CDR3 sequence: CASRLDRGNSPLHF. In DNA form, the CDR3 reads TGTGCCAGCAGATTGGACAGGGGAAATTCACCCCTCCACTTT. The chain is built from TRBV6-5 and TRBJ1-6; 9 nucleotides match TRBD1. The CDR3 length is 14 residues. In germline, CDR1 is MNHEY, CDR2 SVGAGI. Trimming at V came to 6 bases and at J to 7 bases, leaving 4 bases not matched to a gene.

Here the CDR3 DNA reads TGTGCCACCAGTGATTCGAGCGGGGCGAACAATGAGCAGTTCTTC. It is translated as CATSDSSGANNEQFF. V usage is TRBV24-1 and J usage is TRBJ2-1, with 7 bases fitting TRBD2. In germline, CDR1 is KGHDR, CDR2 SFDVKD. This CDR3 region has 15 residues. The V and J ends lost 2 bases and 5 bases, in that order; junction bases with no gene match: 5.

The gene calls are TRBV27 and TRBJ1-6; 8 positions agree with TRBD1. CDR1 and CDR2 from the germline V gene are MNHEY and SMNVEV (reference sequence). The CDR3 runs 16 residues. After removal of 5 bases from V and 4 bases from J, the junction contained 7 bases not matched to a gene. In DNA form, the CDR3 reads TGTGCCAGCAGTCAGATGACAGGGGAATATAATTCACCCCTCCACTTT. Protein product: CASSQMTGEYNSPLHF.

This clone was picked up one time. CDR3 in amino acids: CASSIQGKGQPQHF. Here the CDR3 DNA reads TGTGCCAGTAGTATACAGGGTAAGGGTCAGCCCCAGCATTTT. The chain joins TRBV19 to TRBJ1-5; tentatively, D is TRBD1 (5 bases). This CDR3 has 14 residues. Germline CDR1 reads LNHDA; CDR2 reads SQIVND (reference sequence). Trimming removed 2 bases at V and 6 bases at J, with 11 bases between. Full variable domain (outside the CDR3, taken from reference TRBV19 and TRBJ1-5): DGGITQSPKYLFRKEGQNVTLSCEQNLNHDAMYWYRQDPGQGLRLIYYSQIVNDFQKGDIAEGYSVSREKKESFPLTVTSAQKNPTAFYLCASSIQGKGQPQHFGDGTRLSIL.

V is TRBV6-1 and J is TRBJ1-1, with D possibly being TRBD1 (5 bases). Trimming stripped 3 bases from V and 1 base from J, with 6 bases between. The CDR3 runs to 13 residues. Germline V gene data show CDR1 as MNHNS and CDR2 as SASEGT. CDR3 residues: CASSDQGNTEAFF. CDR3 nucleotide sequence: TGTGCCAGCAGTGATCAGGGGAACACTGAAGCTTTCTTT.

The rearrangement uses TRBV7-9 and TRBJ2-5; D perhaps matches TRBD1 (6 bases). CDR3 length: 14 residues. Germline V gene lookup returns CDR1 SEHNR and CDR2 FQNEAQ (reference sequence). Trimming left V 4 bases short and J 2 bases short, with 11 bases between. In DNA, the CDR3 is TGTGCCAGCAGCTACGGACAGCCACAAGAGACCCAGTACTTC. It yields the protein CASSYGQPQETQYF.

CDR3 DNA sequence: TGTGCCAGCAGCTCGCAGGGGGCGGGGGGGTACGAGCAGTACTTC. This gives the protein CASSSQGAGGYEQYF. This rearrangement joins TRBV5-4 to TRBJ2-7, with TRBD2 as a possible D gene (9 bases). The CDR3 consists of 15 residues. V was shortened by 3 bases and J by 4 bases, with 17 bases between the two germline ends. Germline V CDR1 and CDR2: SGHNT, YYREEE (reference sequence).

The chain employs TRBV27 and TRBJ2-5; TRBD2 matches 8 bases. With 5 bases clipped from V and 0 bases from J, the junction kept 11 bases outside the gene matches. Germline V lookup: CDR1 MNHEY, CDR2 SMNVEV (reference sequence). The CDR3 contains 17 residues. CDR3 amino acids: CASSNTPGGGYQETQYF. The DNA for the CDR3 is TGTGCCAGCAGTAATACCCCCGGGGGGGGGTACCAAGAGACCCAGTACTTC.